Following are 7 T cell receptor beta chains from one sample sequenced in a study of blood T cell repertoires in COVID-19. This table comes from immunoSEQ multiplex PCR, and its TCRdb copy is limited to in-frame clones, with some not included. The table has about 400,000 clones, approximately 91% seen once. Sequenced material: PBMCs or T cells enriched from blood (not recorded which). Source of these receptors: a woman aged 35 to 49 with acute COVID-19.

The chain links TRBV29-1 to TRBJ2-7; 12 nucleotides agree with TRBD1. Germline CDR1 SQVTM, CDR2 ANQGSEA. This CDR3 comprises 14 residues. J gave up 6 bases and V 6 bases, and 9 bases lay outside the gene matches. The CDR3 DNA sequence: TGCAGCGTCCTACACCGGGACAGGGGGCGCGAGCAGTACTTC. Translation gives CSVLHRDRGREQYF.

This rearrangement joins TRBV13 to TRBJ2-7; TRBD2 matches at 12 bases. CDR3 length: 15 amino acids. The germline gives CDR1 PRHDT, CDR2 FYEKMQ (reference sequence). The junction had 9 bases not matched to a gene; V was cut back by 5 bases and J by 7 bases. The CDR3 region has the DNA TGTGCCAGCAGCCGGCGGACTAGCGGGGTAGCAGAGCAGTACTTC. Amino acids: CASSRRTSGVAEQYF.

This chain links TRBV25-1 with TRBJ1-2, with 9 bases matching TRBD1. The ends lost 8 bases at V and 7 bases at J; junction bases unmatched: 8. From germline, CDR1 is MGHDK and CDR2 SYGVNS. The CDR3 totals 13 residues. The CDR3 region has the DNA TGTGCCAGCGGGGACAGGGTAACGAGTGGCTACACCTTC. Protein product: CASGDRVTSGYTF.

This chain joins TRBV2 and TRBJ2-6; D call uncertain. The CDR3 has 15 amino acids. Trimming removed 6 bases at V and 0 bases at J, with 9 bases between. Germline V lookup: CDR1 SNHLY, CDR2 FYNNEI. The chain's CDR3 is CASSPTRSGANVLTF. DNA for the CDR3: TGTGCCAGCAGCCCAACACGCTCTGGGGCCAACGTCCTGACTTTC.

The chain couples TRBV27 to TRBJ1-1; tentative D call: TRBD1 (6 bases). V lost 0 bases and J 0 bases, leaving 8 bases between the germline ends. The CDR3 length is 15 residues. Germline assignment: CDR1 MNHEY and CDR2 SMNVEV (reference sequence). The CDR3 sequence is CASSLSRQVNTEAFF. For the CDR3, the DNA is TGTGCCAGCAGTTTATCGAGACAGGTGAACACTGAAGCTTTCTTT.

The chain is built from TRBV29-1 and TRBJ1-1, with a tentative D call TRBD1 (5 bases). The germline V gene has CDR1 SQVTM and CDR2 ANQGSEA. The CDR3 extends over 14 amino acids. V shed 4 bases and J shed 3 bases, with 15 bases lying between them. The CDR3 sequence is CSVVITGRDTEAFF. The CDR3 DNA follows: TGCAGCGTTGTTATCACAGGTCGGGACACTGAAGCTTTCTTT.

The chain uses TRBV7-9 and TRBJ1-2; 9 bases are shared with TRBD1. V lost 1 base to trimming and J lost 8 bases; unmatched junction nucleotides: 11. The CDR3 consists of 16 residues. Germline V gene data show CDR1 as SEHNR and CDR2 as FQNEAQ (reference sequence). The CDR3 spells CASSLVALTGGGGYTF. The CDR3 DNA reads as TGTGCCAGCAGCTTAGTGGCCCTGACAGGGGGAGGCGGCTACACCTTC. The variable domain in full, with the rest retrieved from reference TRBV7-9 and TRBJ1-2, is DTGVSQNPRHKITKRGQNVTFRCDPISEHNRLYWYRQTLGQGPEFLTYFQNEAQLEKSRLLSDRFSAERPKGSFSTLEIQRTEQGDSAMYLCASSLVALTGGGGYTFGSGTRLTVV.